The 13 T cell receptor beta chains below all came from one sample that was sequenced in a study of shared clonotypes between healthy human individuals. The protocol was immunoSEQ multiplex PCR, while the TCRdb copy is restricted to in-frame clones and leaves out a portion. The sample has over 300,000 clones, around nine tenths seen once. The sample consisted of memory CD8+ T cells sorted from blood. Subset described: CD45RO+ cells pooled with CCR7-negative TemRA cells. These receptors were collected from a man between 18 and 35 years old in good health.

The chain uses TRBV2 and TRBJ2-7; D unresolved. This CDR3 region has 11 residues. Germline V gene data show CDR1 as SNHLY and CDR2 as FYNNEI. Trimming removed 4 bases at V and 6 bases at J, with 7 bases between. The CDR3 loop is CASSVISEQYF. In nucleotides, the CDR3 is TGTGCCAGCAGTGTTATTAGCGAGCAGTACTTC.

The rearrangement joins TRBV5-1 to TRBJ1-6; the D gene is possibly TRBD1 (6 bases). CDR3 length: 18 amino acids. The ends were cut back, 0 bases at V and 5 bases at J, with 18 bases in the middle. Germline V lookup: CDR1 SGHRS, CDR2 YFSETQ. DNA for the CDR3: TGCGCCAGCAGCTTGGAGTTGGCCTCGGGGGCCGATAATTCACCCCTCCACTTT. This gives the protein CASSLELASGADNSPLHF.

The chain uses TRBV27 and TRBJ1-1; D is perhaps TRBD1 (5 bases). The CDR3 runs to 15 residues. Between the trimmed V and J ends, which lost 3 bases and 2 bases, there was a span of 13 bases. Per germline, CDR1 MNHEY and CDR2 SMNVEV (reference sequence). The CDR3 DNA is TGTGCCAGCAGTTTGACAGTCTCTGGCAACACTGAAGCTTTCTTT. Encoded protein: CASSLTVSGNTEAFF.

The gene calls are TRBV25-1 and TRBJ2-1; the D gene is possibly TRBD1 (5 bases). The length of the CDR3 is 16 residues. Trimming shortened V by 5 bases and J by 4 bases, and 18 bases separated the two germline ends. Germline V lookup: CDR1 MGHDK, CDR2 SYGVNS. The CDR3 DNA sequence: TGTGCCAGCAGTTCGGCTTTGGAAAGGGGTTACAATGAGCAGTTCTTC. This gives the protein CASSSALERGYNEQFF.

The chain uses TRBV11-2 and TRBJ2-7, with 7 nucleotides matching TRBD1. The junction had 7 bases not matched to a gene; V was cut back by 4 bases and J by 7 bases. From germline, CDR1 is SGHAT and CDR2 FQNNGV. There are 13 residues in the CDR3. DNA of the CDR3: TGTGCCAGCAGCTCGACAGGGTCGGGGGAGCAGTACTTC. This encodes CASSSTGSGEQYF. Using reference TRBV11-2 and TRBJ2-7 for the parts outside the CDR3, the full variable domain is EAGVAQSPRYKIIEKRQSVAFWCNPISGHATLYWYQQILGQGPKLLIQFQNNGVVDDSQLPKDRFSAERLKGVDSTLKIQPAKLEDSAVYLCASSSTGSGEQYFGPGTRLTVT.

The chain has TRBV27 and TRBJ2-3; weak D call: TRBD1 (6 bases). The length of the CDR3 is 15 residues. V lost 6 bases and J 0 bases, leaving 13 bases between the germline ends. Germline CDR1 reads MNHEY; CDR2 reads SMNVEV (reference sequence). The CDR3 protein is CASSPGQPSTDTQYF. The CDR3 coding sequence is TGTGCCAGCAGCCCAGGACAGCCTAGCACAGATACGCAGTATTTT.

This chain links TRBV5-4 with TRBJ2-5, with 7 bases fitting TRBD1. This CDR3 comprises 13 residues. V trimming: 5 bases; J trimming: 2 bases; junction bases outside the gene matches: 3. Germline-derived CDR1 and CDR2 are SGHNT and YYREEE (reference sequence). The CDR3 DNA is TGTGCCAGCAGGGGGGACAGTCAAGAGACCCAGTACTTC. Protein product: CASRGDSQETQYF. Looking up the rest from reference TRBV5-4 and TRBJ2-5 gives the full variable domain: ETGVTQSPTHLIKTRGQQVTLRCSSQSGHNTVSWYQQALGQGPQFIFQYYREEENGRGNFPPRFSGLQFPNYSSELNVNALELDDSALYLCASRGDSQETQYFGPGTRLLVL.

The chain links TRBV11-3 to TRBJ2-2; D call uncertain. The CDR3 consists of 15 residues. Between the trimmed V and J ends, which lost 4 bases and 3 bases, there was a span of 12 bases. Per germline, CDR1 SGHNT and CDR2 YENEEA. The CDR3 coding sequence is TGTGCCAGCAGCTCCGCGAATCCTTACACCGGGGAGCTGTTTTTT. Residues: CASSSANPYTGELFF.

On this clone itself: This sample also contains other DNA sequences that code for the same CDR3. The CDR3 loop reads CASSVAGDTQYF. In nucleotides, the CDR3 is TGTGCCAGCAGCGTAGCTGGAGATACGCAGTATTTT. V gene TRBV9 combines with J gene TRBJ2-3; no reliable D call. Trimming pared 0 bases from V and 5 bases from J, leaving 4 bases between. The germline V gene encodes CDR1 SGDLS and CDR2 YYNGEE. This CDR3 has 12 amino acids.

This chain connects TRBV4-2 to TRBJ1-3; D is possibly TRBD1 (6 bases). The CDR3 runs 15 residues. Between the trimmed V and J ends, which lost 0 bases and 8 bases, there was a span of 14 bases. Germline assignment: CDR1 LGHNA and CDR2 YNFKEQ. Written as DNA, the CDR3 is TGTGCCAGCAGCCAAGACTGGACAGTCGGGGACACCATATATTTT. It specifies CASSQDWTVGDTIYF.

This clone appeared a single time. CDR3 nucleotide sequence: TGCGCCAGCAGCCAGGGTACAGGTTGGACCGGGGAGCTGTTTTTT. Encoded protein: CASSQGTGWTGELFF. V gene TRBV4-1 combines with J gene TRBJ2-2; D might be TRBD1 (5 bases). This CDR3 is built from 15 residues. Germline V lookup: CDR1 MGHRA, CDR2 YSYEKL. Trimming removed 3 bases at V and 5 bases at J, with 13 bases between.

The chain has TRBV7-6 and TRBJ2-7, with no clear D. Germline lookup yields CDR1 SGHVS and CDR2 FNYEAQ. This CDR3 has 13 residues. V was cut by 8 bases and J by 5 bases, with 16 bases left in between. CDR3 in DNA: TGTGCCAGCGGACCGGCGTGGCCACACGAGCAGTACTTC. It specifies CASGPAWPHEQYF.

The chain joins TRBV2 to TRBJ2-5; the D gene is possibly TRBD2 (6 bases). This CDR3 has 12 residues. Trimming removed 11 bases at V and 0 bases at J, with 10 bases between. In germline, CDR1 is SNHLY, CDR2 FYNNEI. CDR3 residues: CASERDQETQYF. DNA of the CDR3: TGTGCCTCGGAGCGGGACCAAGAGACCCAGTACTTC.